A selection of T cell receptor beta chains follows, all from one sample in a study of blood T cell repertoires in COVID-19. Sequenced by immunoSEQ multiplex PCR; TCRdb stores in-frame clones only, minus some. The repertoire includes about 270,000 clones, 88% of them detected once, and about 3% sits in the top ten. Source material: PBMCs or T cells enriched from blood (not recorded which). Receptors originate from a woman between 45 and 65 years old who had recovered from COVID-19. Both conserved end residues are part of each CDR3. Each record gives: clone size, V gene, J gene, D gene, CDR3 DNA, CDR3 protein. D genes are given only for firm matches. Some rows have no size entry. The others give once, few or many, or a class for an expanded clone.

clone_size: NA; v_call: TRBV5-4; j_call: TRBJ1-2; d_call: NA; cdr3_nt: TGTGCCAGCAGCCAAAGAGGGGGGGATGGCTACACCTTC; cdr3_aa: CASSQRGGDGYTF
clone_size: NA; v_call: TRBV27; j_call: TRBJ2-2; d_call: TRBD1; cdr3_nt: TGTGCCAGCAGTGCCCGGTCAGGGGGCGGCACCGGGGAGCTGTTTTTT; cdr3_aa: CASSARSGGGTGELFF
clone_size: once; v_call: TRBV7-6; j_call: TRBJ2-7; d_call: TRBD1; cdr3_nt: TGTGCCAGCAGTCAGGCGTGGGACAGGGCCTACGAGCAGTACTTC; cdr3_aa: CASSQAWDRAYEQYF
clone_size: NA; v_call: TRBV27; j_call: TRBJ1-1; d_call: NA; cdr3_nt: TGTGCCAGCAGTCCTCCGGGGACTGAAGCTTTCTTT; cdr3_aa: CASSPPGTEAFF
clone_size: NA; v_call: TRBV7-2; j_call: TRBJ2-3; d_call: TRBD2; cdr3_nt: TGTGCCAGCAGCCTCATAGGGACTAGCGGACTAGATACGCAGTATTTT; cdr3_aa: CASSLIGTSGLDTQYF
clone_size: NA; v_call: TRBV24-1; j_call: TRBJ2-2; d_call: TRBD2; cdr3_nt: TGTGCCACCAGTGCCCCCCAGGGAGGGACCGGGGAGCTGTTTTTT; cdr3_aa: CATSAPQGGTGELFF
clone_size: NA; v_call: TRBV5-1; j_call: TRBJ2-1; d_call: TRBD2; cdr3_nt: TGCGCCAGCAGCCGGACTAGCGGTAACAATGAGCAGTTCTTC; cdr3_aa: CASSRTSGNNEQFF
clone_size: NA; v_call: TRBV28; j_call: TRBJ2-5; d_call: NA; cdr3_nt: TGTGCCAGCAGTTTAGCTCCGACAGGACCTCAGAAAGAGACCCAGTACTTC; cdr3_aa: CASSLAPTGPQKETQYF
clone_size: NA; v_call: TRBV7-9; j_call: TRBJ2-3; d_call: TRBD2; cdr3_nt: TGTGCCAGCAGCTTATCGACTAGCGGGAGGGCCGTGACAGATACGCAGTATTTT; cdr3_aa: CASSLSTSGRAVTDTQYF
clone_size: NA; v_call: TRBV27; j_call: TRBJ2-2; d_call: NA; cdr3_nt: TGTGCCAGCAGTTTATCTGGGGAGTCGAGTACCGGGGAGCTGTTTTTT; cdr3_aa: CASSLSGESSTGELFF
clone_size: once; v_call: TRBV27; j_call: TRBJ1-6; d_call: NA; cdr3_nt: TGTGCCAGCAGTTTTCAGGAAAGTAATTCACCCCTCCACTTT; cdr3_aa: CASSFQESNSPLHF
clone_size: NA; v_call: TRBV7-8; j_call: TRBJ1-2; d_call: TRBD1; cdr3_nt: TGTGCCAGCAGCTTGGGGACAGGTTCTTATGGCTACACCTTC; cdr3_aa: CASSLGTGSYGYTF
clone_size: NA; v_call: TRBV5-4; j_call: TRBJ1-2; d_call: NA; cdr3_nt: TGTGCCAGCAGCGCCAAGAACCAGATCTATGGCTACACCTTC; cdr3_aa: CASSAKNQIYGYTF
clone_size: NA; v_call: TRBV28; j_call: TRBJ2-1; d_call: NA; cdr3_nt: TGTGCCAGCACTTCCGGCGGGGCCCCTAACTACAATGAGCAGTTCTTC; cdr3_aa: CASTSGGAPNYNEQFF
clone_size: NA; v_call: TRBV28; j_call: TRBJ2-1; d_call: NA; cdr3_nt: TGTGCCAGCAGTCCTGAGGACGGCAGGGTAGGGCGACCCCAGTTCTTC; cdr3_aa: CASSPEDGRVGRPQFF
clone_size: NA; v_call: TRBV15; j_call: TRBJ1-6; d_call: NA; cdr3_nt: TGTGCCACCAGCAGAGATCCCCAAACGGGAAATTCACCCCTCCACTTT; cdr3_aa: CATSRDPQTGNSPLHF
clone_size: NA; v_call: TRBV11-1; j_call: TRBJ2-1; d_call: TRBD2; cdr3_nt: TGTGCCAGCAGCAGGACTAGCGGGACTTCCTACAATGAGCAGTTCTTC; cdr3_aa: CASSRTSGTSYNEQFF
clone_size: NA; v_call: TRBV19; j_call: TRBJ1-2; d_call: NA; cdr3_nt: TGTGCCGCGGGAACTAACTATGGCTACACCTTC; cdr3_aa: CAAGTNYGYTF
clone_size: NA; v_call: TRBV30; j_call: TRBJ1-4; d_call: TRBD1; cdr3_nt: TGTGCCTGGCATGGACAGGGAGGTGAAAAACTGTTTTTT; cdr3_aa: CAWHGQGGEKLFF
clone_size: NA; v_call: TRBV7-8; j_call: TRBJ1-5; d_call: TRBD1; cdr3_nt: TGTGCCAGCAGCCGAGAGACAGGGGGCTATCAGCCCCAGCATTTT; cdr3_aa: CASSRETGGYQPQHF
clone_size: NA; v_call: TRBV15; j_call: TRBJ1-1; d_call: NA; cdr3_nt: TGTGCCACCAGCAGCGGCGGCAGGGGAAGTGAAGCTTTCTTT; cdr3_aa: CATSSGGRGSEAFF
clone_size: NA; v_call: TRBV30; j_call: TRBJ1-4; d_call: NA; cdr3_nt: TGTGCCTGGAGTCCAGGCCCAGCTGAAAAACTGTTTTTT; cdr3_aa: CAWSPGPAEKLFF
clone_size: NA; v_call: TRBV9; j_call: TRBJ2-1; d_call: TRBD2; cdr3_nt: TGTGCCAGCAGCGTAGGTAGCGGGAGCTCCTACAATGAGCAGTTCTTC; cdr3_aa: CASSVGSGSSYNEQFF
clone_size: NA; v_call: TRBV7-8; j_call: TRBJ1-1; d_call: NA; cdr3_nt: TGTGCCAGCAGCTCCTCACGGGGCACTGAAGCTTTCTTT; cdr3_aa: CASSSSRGTEAFF